This TCR beta chain was found in a study of response to subunit inactivated influenza vaccine. As regards this clonotype: Its antigen remains unknown.

Points from the study as a whole: Authors suggested seasonal influenza vaccinations each recruit few new T cells.

TCRdb ran MiXCR on the RT-PCR reads and lists one entry per CDR3 protein. The table has hundreds of thousands of distinct CDR3 sequences, about a sixth seen once. The V gene lost 5 bases and the J gene lost 4 bases, with 12 bases spanning the gap. The CDR3 runs to 14 residues. Germline CDR1 is SEHNR and CDR2 is FQNEAQ (reference sequence). The chain joins TRBV7-9 to TRBJ1-3; perhaps TRBD1 as D (6 bases). Source: PBMCs from blood, taken 11 to 12 days after vaccination. This TCR came from a man between 50 and 59 years old who received an inactivated influenza vaccine. CDR3 loop: CASSQGPRGNTIYF. The CDR3 DNA follows: TGTGCCAGCAGCCAGGGGCCTCGCGGAAACACCATATATTTT.